The 26 T cell receptor beta chains listed next were all sequenced from one sample in a study of blood T cell repertoires in COVID-19. The data were produced by immunoSEQ multiplex PCR, yet TCRdb's version contains in-frame clones alone and is incomplete. The sample has 310,000 or so clones, 91% seen once; the top ten hold over 2%. The specimen was peripheral blood. These receptors all come from a woman aged 30 to 39 with COVID-19, enrolled during active disease.

The chain employs TRBV5-1 and TRBJ2-3, with 13 bases fitting TRBD2. Germline loops: CDR1 SGHRS, CDR2 YFSETQ. V lost 4 bases to trimming and J lost 5 bases; unmatched junction nucleotides: 7. The CDR3 is 16 amino acids. CDR3 sequence: CASSAALAGGLDTQYF. The CDR3 DNA is TGCGCCAGCAGCGCCGCACTAGCGGGAGGGCTAGATACGCAGTATTTT.

A note on this clone: Additional DNA sequences in this sample encode the identical CDR3. The genes are TRBV4-1 and TRBJ2-2; tentatively, D is TRBD1 (6 bases). V was cut by 1 base and J by 0 bases, with 9 bases left in between. This CDR3 is 16 amino acids long. Germline values: CDR1 MGHRA, CDR2 YSYEKL. The CDR3 is CASSQAGTPNTGELFF. As DNA, the CDR3 is TGCGCCAGCAGCCAAGCTGGGACACCGAACACCGGGGAGCTGTTTTTT.

The chain carries TRBV6-6 and TRBJ2-3; TRBD1 might be the D (6 bases). Germline V gene lookup returns CDR1 MNHNY and CDR2 SVGAGI (reference sequence). V was trimmed by 5 bases and J by 2 bases, leaving 11 bases between them. CDR3 size: 14 residues. The CDR3 loop reads CASSKGHLTDTQYF. The CDR3 bases are TGTGCCAGCAGTAAGGGACACCTCACAGATACGCAGTATTTT.

The gene calls are TRBV28 and TRBJ1-5; 8 positions match TRBD1. CDR1 is MDHEN, CDR2 SYDVKM, per germline. V was pared by 7 bases and J by 6 bases, with 11 bases of the junction left unmatched. The CDR3 runs 15 residues. CDR3 DNA: TGTGCCAGCAACACGGGACAGGCTGGGGGTCAGCCCCAGCATTTT. Translating it yields CASNTGQAGGQPQHF.

The chain combines TRBV25-1 with TRBJ1-3; no reliable D call. The V end was cut by 5 bases, the J end by 0 bases, with 11 bases between. The germline gives CDR1 MGHDK, CDR2 SYGVNS. This CDR3 is 15 amino acids long. CDR3 nucleotide sequence: TGTGCCAGCAGTCTGGCGGGGAGCTCTGGAAACACCATATATTTT. It translates to CASSLAGSSGNTIYF.

The chain recombines TRBV7-3 with TRBJ2-2; TRBD2 agrees at 8 bases. Germline V gene sequence: CDR1 SGHTA, CDR2 FQGTGA. The CDR3 is made up of 15 amino acids. V dropped 6 bases and J dropped 5; count of bases not matched to a gene: 8. Here the CDR3 DNA reads TGTGCCAGCAGTCCCGGGACTAGGGGAACCGGGGAGCTGTTTTTT. Protein: CASSPGTRGTGELFF.

This clone was picked up one time. The J gene is TRBJ1-5, the V gene TRBV28; D is unclear. Looked up from germline, CDR1 is MDHEN and CDR2 is SYDVKM. This CDR3 contains 12 residues. V lost 6 bases and J lost 2, with 5 bases in between. Here the CDR3 reads CASSLGNQPQHF. The DNA of the CDR3 is TGTGCCAGCAGCCTAGGCAATCAGCCCCAGCATTTT.

The chain uses TRBV5-4 and TRBJ2-1; the D gene is possibly TRBD2 (7 bases). Between the trimmed V and J ends, which lost 0 bases and 2 bases, there was a span of 15 bases. The CDR3 covers 17 residues. CDR1 is SGHNT and CDR2 is YYREEE in the germline V gene (reference sequence). The CDR3 sequence is CASSLDQGRGPYNEQFF. The CDR3 bases are TGTGCCAGCAGCTTGGATCAGGGGAGGGGTCCCTACAATGAGCAGTTCTTC.

The chain is built from TRBV7-2 and TRBJ1-2; 7 bases map to TRBD1. The CDR3 spans 14 residues. V lost 2 bases to trimming and J lost 1 base; unmatched junction nucleotides: 1. Looked up from germline, CDR1 is SGHTA and CDR2 is FQGNSA. This CDR3 reads CASSLQGVNYGYTF. As DNA, the CDR3 is TGTGCCAGCAGCTTACAGGGGGTTAACTATGGCTACACCTTC.

Only a few counts were recorded for this clone. This rearrangement joins TRBV19 to TRBJ1-6, with 7 bases fitting TRBD1. The CDR3 has 12 residues. Germline V gives CDR1 LNHDA, CDR2 SQIVND (reference sequence). V shed 5 bases and J 18 bases; nucleotides not matched to a gene: 10. CDR3 sequence (DNA): TGTGCCAGTAGTGAACCCGGGACAGCTTCCCACTTT. Translated: CASSEPGTASHF.

Only a few counts were recorded for this clone. The chain joins TRBV28 to TRBJ2-1; possibly TRBD1 for D (6 bases). CDR1 is MDHEN, CDR2 SYDVKM, per germline. V was shortened by 4 bases and J by 0 bases, with 19 bases between the two germline ends. The CDR3 loop spans 18 amino acids. CDR3 DNA: TGTGCCAGCAGTTCCCCTTGGGGGCGGAGAAGCTCCTACAATGAGCAGTTCTTC. Protein: CASSSPWGRRSSYNEQFF.

This clone was seen a single time. It may be a read error: a sequence one base away is much more abundant. The rearrangement joins TRBV7-8 to TRBJ1-5, with D possibly TRBD1 on 6 matching bases. Germline CDR1 reads SGHVS; CDR2 reads FQNEAQ. This CDR3 has 13 residues. Trimming left V 5 bases short and J 2 bases short, with 7 bases between. The CDR3 nucleotides read TGTGCCAGCAGCCGACAGGGCAATCAGCCCCAGCATTTT. The encoded protein is CASSRQGNQPQHF.

The chain carries TRBV28 and TRBJ1-1; D gene uncertain. Germline V gene sequence: CDR1 MDHEN, CDR2 SYDVKM. V dropped 7 bases and J dropped 6 bases, with 9 bases sitting between them. There are 11 residues in the CDR3. The CDR3 nucleotides are TGTGCCAGCAAGGTACGGGCTGAAGCTTTCTTT. The encoded protein is CASKVRAEAFF.

This chain connects TRBV21-1 to TRBJ2-3; TRBD2 is the table's D call, not checked against the DNA. TRBV21-1 is a pseudogene locus. CDR3 length equals 19 residues. Here the CDR3 DNA reads TGTGCCAGCAGCAAAGCGATAGGGACTAGCGGGAGGGGGACAGATACGCAGTATTTT. It yields the protein CASSKAIGTSGRGTDTQYF.

V gene TRBV7-9 combines with J gene TRBJ1-2; 8 nucleotides line up with TRBD1. The V segment lost 6 bases and the J segment 5 bases; nucleotides outside the gene matches: 8. The CDR3 has 14 amino acids. CDR1 is SEHNR, CDR2 FQNEAQ, per germline (reference sequence). CDR3 nucleotides: TGTGCCAGCAGTCCCGGGACAGGAACTTATGGCTACACCTTC. It is translated as CASSPGTGTYGYTF.

The chain uses TRBV24-1 and TRBJ2-3; D is uncertain. CDR1 and CDR2 (germline): KGHDR, SFDVKD. The CDR3 contains 14 residues. With 3 bases removed from V and 3 bases from J, the gap between germline ends came to 9 bases. The CDR3 region is CATSDPRSTDTQYF. The CDR3 nucleotides read TGTGCCACCAGTGATCCTAGGAGTACAGATACGCAGTATTTT.

The genes are TRBV3-1 (or the pseudogene TRBV3-2) and TRBJ1-4; tentatively, D is TRBD1 (5 bases). Trimming left V 1 base short and J 1 base short, with 10 bases between. Germline V gene data show CDR1 as LGHDT and CDR2 as YNNKEL (reference sequence). The CDR3 totals 16 residues. CDR3 protein: CASSQARGETNEKLFF. DNA for the CDR3: TGTGCCAGCAGCCAAGCGCGGGGGGAAACTAATGAAAAACTGTTTTTT.

V and J are TRBV10-2 and TRBJ2-7; 10 bases map to TRBD2. The germline V gene has CDR1 WSHSY and CDR2 SAAADI. The junction had 6 bases not matched to a gene; V was cut back by 6 bases and J by 4 bases. The CDR3 consists of 14 residues. CDR3 coding DNA: TGCGCCAGCAGGCTAGCGGGAGACGATTACGAGCAGTACTTC. Translating it yields CASRLAGDDYEQYF.

The rearrangement links TRBV27 to TRBJ2-1; D remains unclear. The CDR3 covers 16 residues. From germline, CDR1 is MNHEY and CDR2 SMNVEV (reference sequence). V lost 2 bases to trimming and J lost 3 bases, with 14 bases between them. This CDR3 reads CASSLMEPLFYNEQFF. In nucleotides, the CDR3 is TGTGCCAGCAGTTTAATGGAGCCCCTATTCTACAATGAGCAGTTCTTC.

The rearrangement uses TRBV9 and TRBJ1-3; no clear D gene. The CDR3 is 14 amino acids. Germline CDR1 and CDR2: SGDLS and YYNGEE. The V gene lost 3 bases and the J gene lost 6 bases, with 13 bases spanning the gap. The CDR3 nucleotides read TGTGCCAGCAGCGCGACACAGAATCTAAACACCATATATTTT. The encoded protein is CASSATQNLNTIYF.

The chain has TRBV7-2 and TRBJ2-4; D is undetermined. CDR1 SGHTA and CDR2 FQGNSA come from the germline V gene. CDR3 size: 15 residues. Trimming took 4 bases from V and 0 from J, leaving 10 bases between them. The DNA of the CDR3 is TGTGCCAGCAGCTCCCCCGCGGTAGCCAAAAACATTCAGTACTTC. This codes for CASSSPAVAKNIQYF. Full variable domain (rest looked up from reference TRBV7-2 and TRBJ2-4): GAGVSQSPSNKVTEKGKDVELRCDPISGHTALYWYRQSLGQGLEFLIYFQGNSAPDKSGLPSDRFSAERTGGSVSTLTIQRTQQEDSAVYLCASSSPAVAKNIQYFGAGTRLSVL.

The chain employs TRBV10-1 and TRBJ2-1; TRBD2 aligns across 9 bases. The V gene's germline CDR1 is WNHNN and CDR2 SYGVQD (reference sequence). J was trimmed by 6 bases and V by 8 bases; bases with no gene match: 11. The CDR3 is 15 amino acids. The CDR3 is CASGPLSGSGNEQFF. The CDR3 nucleotides are TGCGCCAGCGGGCCCCTTAGCGGGAGCGGCAATGAGCAGTTCTTC.

V and J are TRBV28 and TRBJ1-4; a weak D match, TRBD1 (6 bases). The V and J ends lost 7 bases and 7 bases respectively, with 16 bases between them. CDR3 length: 14 amino acids. Germline V gene sequence: CDR1 MDHEN, CDR2 SYDVKM. The CDR3, as DNA: TGTGCCAGCACCTTACAGGGATGGCGTGAAAAACTGTTTTTT. The encoded protein is CASTLQGWREKLFF.

The CDR3 nucleotides read TGTGCCAGCACCCTAAACCGAGGGAACCCCTATGGCTACACCTTC. This sequence encodes CASTLNRGNPYGYTF. V gene TRBV6-5 combines with J gene TRBJ1-2, with unresolved D. The V end lost 7 bases, the J end lost 4 bases, and 19 bases lay between the germline ends. CDR1 and CDR2 from the germline V gene are MNHEY and SVGAGI. There are 15 residues in the CDR3.

The genes are TRBV19 and TRBJ2-2; 11 nucleotides match TRBD2. The CDR3 has 16 amino acids. The germline CDR1 and CDR2 sequences are LNHDA and SQIVND (reference sequence). Trimming at V came to 5 bases and at J to 4 bases, leaving 6 bases not matched to a gene. The CDR3 DNA reads TGTGCCAGTAGTGGGACTAGCGGCCGGGGCACCGGGGAGCTGTTTTTT. Translated, it gives CASSGTSGRGTGELFF.

J is TRBJ1-1 and V is TRBV27; 7 bases map to TRBD1. This CDR3 is 14 amino acids long. CDR1 is MNHEY and CDR2 is SMNVEV in the germline V gene (reference sequence). V trimming: 6 bases; J trimming: 5 bases; junction bases outside the gene matches: 9. The CDR3 spells CASSLDRVRTEAFF. CDR3 in DNA: TGTGCCAGCAGCCTAGACAGGGTCAGGACTGAAGCTTTCTTT.